The 22 T cell receptor beta chains below come from one sample, sequenced in a study of blood T cell repertoires in COVID-19. The assay was immunoSEQ multiplex PCR, and TCRdb's table has in-frame clones only and misses some. The table includes approximately 400,000 clones, 80% to 85% detected once. Sequenced: PBMCs or T cells enriched from blood (not recorded which). These TCRs come from a woman between 50 and 59 years old who had recovered from COVID-19.

This chain connects TRBV12-3 or TRBV12-4 to TRBJ1-1; D may be TRBD1 (5 bases). This CDR3 has 13 amino acids. V was clipped by 6 bases and J by 5 bases, with 13 bases between them. CDR3: CASSQTQGTEAFF. The CDR3 DNA reads as TGTGCCAGCAGCCAAACCCAGGGTACTGAAGCTTTCTTT.

CDR3 bases: TGTGCCAGCTCACCATTAGGTTGGGGACAGGGGGGAATTGGCAAAAACATTCAGTACTTC. This sequence encodes CASSPLGWGQGGIGKNIQYF. The V gene is TRBV18, the J gene TRBJ2-4; 11 bases align to TRBD1. V was clipped by 2 bases and J by 3 bases; unmatched bases: 15. Germline loops: CDR1 KGHSH, CDR2 LQKENI. This CDR3 region has 20 residues.

This clone has just one count. CDR3 in DNA: TGTGCCAGCAGCCTCGGACAGGCTATGAACACTGAAGCTTTCTTT. Its protein is CASSLGQAMNTEAFF. The chain recombines TRBV5-5 with TRBJ1-1; 7 bases are shared with TRBD1. Germline lookup yields CDR1 SGHKS and CDR2 YYEKEE (reference sequence). After removal of 4 bases from V and 0 bases from J, the junction contained 6 bases not matched to a gene. The CDR3 is made up of 15 amino acids.

CDR3 nucleotide sequence: TGTGCCAGCAGCCCAGGACTAGCGGACACCGGGGAGCTGTTTTTT. This gives the protein CASSPGLADTGELFF. The chain is built from TRBV11-3 and TRBJ2-2, with 10 positions matching TRBD2. Germline assignment: CDR1 SGHNT and CDR2 YENEEA. This CDR3 spans 15 amino acids. Losses at the gene ends were 5 bases for V and 3 bases for J; bases not matched to a gene: 3.

The rearrangement links TRBV7-2 to TRBJ2-5, with D possibly TRBD2 on 6 matching bases. The V end lost 1 base, the J end lost 5 bases, and 14 bases lay between the germline ends. The length of the CDR3 is 15 residues. Germline assignment: CDR1 SGHTA and CDR2 FQGNSA. CDR3 sequence reads: CASSLVRRGLETQYF. The CDR3, as DNA: TGTGCCAGCAGCTTAGTAAGGCGGGGCCTGGAGACCCAGTACTTC.

The chain is built from TRBV3-1 (or the pseudogene TRBV3-2) and TRBJ2-2; D unclear. Germline CDR1 reads LGHDT; CDR2 reads YNNKEL (reference sequence). Trimming left V 1 base short and J 2 bases short, with 8 bases between. This CDR3 spans 15 amino acids. The CDR3 DNA reads TGTGCCAGCAGCCAAGTAGAGACAAACACCGGGGAGCTGTTTTTT. Encoded protein: CASSQVETNTGELFF.

The chain is built from TRBV7-8 and TRBJ2-5, with D possibly being TRBD1 (6 bases). Germline V CDR1 and CDR2: SGHVS, FQNEAQ. The CDR3 covers 14 residues. Trimming took off 3 bases at V and 5 bases at J, with 13 bases between the two ends. DNA of the CDR3: TGTGCCAGCAGCTTGTTTTCAGGGGAGGAGACCCAGTACTTC. Its translation: CASSLFSGEETQYF.

The rearrangement links TRBV19 to TRBJ2-7; 8 positions agree with TRBD2. CDR3 length: 15 amino acids. Unmatched junction bases numbered 7, after V lost 6 bases and J lost 0 bases. Germline V gene lookup returns CDR1 LNHDA and CDR2 SQIVND (reference sequence). In nucleotides, the CDR3 is TGTGCCAGTAGGAATACGGGAGGGCCCTCCTACGAGCAGTACTTC. Translation: CASRNTGGPSYEQYF.

This chain connects TRBV30 to TRBJ1-1; D not certain. The CDR3 is made up of 13 amino acids. Deletions cut 0 bases from V and 0 bases from J, with 5 bases between. Germline-derived CDR1 and CDR2 are GTSNPN and SVGIG (reference sequence). This CDR3 reads CAWSVSVNTEAFF. The CDR3 nucleotides read TGTGCCTGGAGTGTATCCGTGAACACTGAAGCTTTCTTT.

This chain connects TRBV20-1 to TRBJ1-2; D is perhaps TRBD1 (6 bases). Trimming took 3 bases from V and 7 from J, leaving 12 bases between them. The CDR3 has 12 amino acids. Germline V gene data show CDR1 as DFQATT and CDR2 as SNEGSKA (reference sequence). CDR3 DNA: TGCAGTGCTAGTCCACAGGGATCTGGCTACACCTTC. Translated: CSASPQGSGYTF.

The DNA for the CDR3 is TGTGCCAGCAGTTTGGGGACAGGGTTTGGCTACACCTTC. This translates into CASSLGTGFGYTF. The J gene is TRBJ1-2, the V gene TRBV27; 9 positions match TRBD1. V was pared by 3 bases and J by 7 bases, with 3 bases of the junction left unmatched. The CDR3 is 13 amino acids. CDR1 and CDR2 (germline): MNHEY, SMNVEV (reference sequence).

For this clone: Other DNA sequences in this specimen translate into the identical CDR3. The genes are TRBV11-2 and TRBJ1-1; D may be TRBD1 (5 bases). Looked up from germline, CDR1 is SGHAT and CDR2 is FQNNGV. V dropped 5 bases and J dropped 0 bases, with 13 bases sitting between them. This CDR3 has 15 amino acids. The CDR3, as DNA: TGTGCCAGCAGCCGGGGGGGACGAGTGAACACTGAAGCTTTCTTT. As protein: CASSRGGRVNTEAFF.

The gene calls are TRBV9 and TRBJ2-7, with D possibly matching TRBD1 (5 bases). CDR3 length: 16 amino acids. V lost 0 bases and J lost 7, with 20 bases in between. Germline CDR1 is SGDLS and CDR2 is YYNGEE. The CDR3 nucleotides are TGTGCCAGCAGCGTAGCTACAGGACCCCGCCTGGGGGAGCAGTACTTC. Encoded protein: CASSVATGPRLGEQYF.

The rearrangement links TRBV19 to TRBJ2-2; 8 bases line up with TRBD1. Germline V CDR1 and CDR2: LNHDA, SQIVND (reference sequence). The CDR3 loop spans 15 amino acids. The ends lost 6 bases at V and 7 bases at J; junction bases unmatched: 10. The CDR3 DNA reads as TGTGCCAGTAGATCAGACAGGGGTCGAGGCGGGGAGCTGTTTTTT. Amino acid sequence: CASRSDRGRGGELFF.

The chain couples TRBV2 to TRBJ1-4; no definite D call. CDR3 length: 15 amino acids. V lost 6 bases, J lost 4 bases, and 15 bases lay in between. Germline CDR1 and CDR2: SNHLY and FYNNEI. CDR3 loop: CASREQPGVNEKLFF. The DNA of the CDR3 is TGTGCCAGCAGAGAACAACCCGGGGTTAATGAAAAACTGTTTTTT.

This clone appeared once. The chain carries TRBV2 and TRBJ1-5, with D unresolved. Germline V gene data show CDR1 as SNHLY and CDR2 as FYNNEI. CDR3 length: 14 amino acids. V was clipped by 6 bases and J by 3 bases, with 12 bases between them. For the CDR3, the DNA is TGTGCCAGCAGAGACAACGCCCCCAATCAGCCCCAGCATTTT. Protein sequence: CASRDNAPNQPQHF.

This clone came up a few times. The rearrangement uses TRBV5-4 and TRBJ2-2; TRBD2 aligns across 10 bases. Germline-derived CDR1 and CDR2 are SGHNT and YYREEE (reference sequence). V dropped 3 bases and J dropped 6; count of bases not matched to a gene: 2. This CDR3 region has 14 residues. The CDR3 DNA sequence: TGTGCCAGCAGCTCCGGACTAGCGGCCGGGGAGCTGTTTTTT. Amino acid sequence: CASSSGLAAGELFF. Looking up the rest from reference TRBV5-4 and TRBJ2-2 gives the full variable domain: ETGVTQSPTHLIKTRGQQVTLRCSSQSGHNTVSWYQQALGQGPQFIFQYYREEENGRGNFPPRFSGLQFPNYSSELNVNALELDDSALYLCASSSGLAAGELFFGEGSRLTVL.

The chain uses TRBV9 and TRBJ1-5; D not certain. Germline loops: CDR1 SGDLS, CDR2 YYNGEE. The CDR3 loop spans 15 amino acids. The V end lost 5 bases, the J end lost 0 bases, and 12 bases lay between the germline ends. As DNA, the CDR3 is TGTGCCAGCAGTCCCACTGATTATAGCAATCAGCCCCAGCATTTT. Its translation: CASSPTDYSNQPQHF.

The V call is TRBV7-2, the J call TRBJ2-7; 8 bases fit TRBD1. V shed 8 bases and J 0 bases; nucleotides not matched to a gene: 6. This CDR3 contains 14 residues. CDR1 SGHTA and CDR2 FQGNSA come from the germline V gene. The CDR3 sequence: CASANQGASYEQYF. CDR3 in DNA: TGTGCCAGCGCAAACCAGGGGGCCTCCTACGAGCAGTACTTC.

This chain uses TRBV7-2 with TRBJ2-7, with 11 nucleotides matching TRBD2. From germline, CDR1 is SGHTA and CDR2 FQGNSA. The CDR3 runs 16 residues. V dropped 0 bases and J dropped 1; count of bases not matched to a gene: 2. The CDR3 nucleotides read TGTGCCAGCAGCTTAGCGCTAGCGGGAGGTTCCTACGAGCAGTACTTC. Translation: CASSLALAGGSYEQYF.

For the CDR3, the DNA is TGTGCCAGCAGTGAACCTAGGACTGGCACAGATACGCAGTATTTT. It specifies CASSEPRTGTDTQYF. This chain connects TRBV2 to TRBJ2-3, with a tentative D call TRBD2 (5 bases). Trimming cost V 2 bases and J 1 base, with 10 bases left between them. From germline, CDR1 is SNHLY and CDR2 FYNNEI. CDR3 length: 15 amino acids.

This rearrangement joins TRBV19 to TRBJ1-1, with 11 bases lining up with TRBD1. V trimming: 1 base; J trimming: 10 bases; junction bases outside the gene matches: 11. There are 16 residues in the CDR3. CDR1 and CDR2 (germline): LNHDA, SQIVND (reference sequence). The CDR3 sequence is CASSIGGTGGSLGAFF. CDR3 coding DNA: TGTGCCAGTAGTATAGGGGGGACAGGGGGGAGCCTTGGAGCTTTCTTT.